The 13 T cell receptor beta chains below come from one sample, sequenced in a study of cytomegalovirus exposure and HLA in healthy donors. Assay used: immunoSEQ multiplex PCR; TCRdb lists only in-frame clones, some missing. The sample includes around 63,000 clones, about 95% of them seen just once. The sequencing sample was made of PBMCs. These receptors came from a woman between 18 and 29 years old in good health and CMV-seronegative.

The chain has TRBV19 and TRBJ1-4; D call uncertain. Trimming removed 4 bases from V and 0 bases from J, with 21 bases in between. The CDR3 covers 19 residues. CDR1 and CDR2 (germline): LNHDA, SQIVND (reference sequence). The CDR3 protein is CASSRTVTTVPATNEKLFF. In DNA form, the CDR3 reads TGTGCCAGTAGTAGAACAGTCACCACCGTCCCTGCAACTAATGAAAAACTGTTTTTT.

The V and J genes are TRBV10-3 and TRBJ1-3; 9 bases align to TRBD1. The CDR3 length is 13 residues. Germline CDR1 ENHRY, CDR2 SYGVKD. Germline trimming cut 8 bases from V and 4 bases from J; bases unmatched to any gene: 3. CDR3 sequence (DNA): TGTGCCATCTCAGGGACAGGGGGAAACACCATATATTTT. Protein: CAISGTGGNTIYF.

With regard to this clone: This sample includes further DNA sequences coding for the same CDR3. The chain carries TRBV18 and TRBJ1-4; D remains unclear. In germline, CDR1 is KGHSH, CDR2 LQKENI. The CDR3 runs to 14 residues. The V gene lost 2 bases and the J gene lost 7 bases, with 11 bases spanning the gap. CDR3 sequence (DNA): TGTGCCAGCTCACCAGGTACGGGTGGTGAAAAACTGTTTTTT. It encodes CASSPGTGGEKLFF.

This clone was counted a few times. The chain uses TRBV4-3 and TRBJ2-1; perhaps TRBD1 as D (6 bases). Trimming stripped 2 bases from V and 2 bases from J, with 10 bases between. Germline CDR1 reads LGHNA; CDR2 reads YSLEER. The CDR3 has 15 residues. The CDR3 is CASSQKGDAYNEQFF. CDR3 DNA: TGCGCCAGCAGCCAAAAGGGGGACGCCTACAATGAGCAGTTCTTC.

The chain combines TRBV18 with TRBJ2-2; D may be TRBD1 (5 bases). The CDR3 spans 14 residues. V was clipped by 3 bases and J by 1 base, with 6 bases between them. CDR1 and CDR2 from the germline V gene are KGHSH and LQKENI. This CDR3 is CASSPRENTGELFF. The CDR3 region has the DNA TGTGCCAGCTCACCCAGGGAGAACACCGGGGAGCTGTTTTTT.

This clone has a single count. The gene calls are TRBV29-1 and TRBJ1-5; TRBD1 might be the D (5 bases). Looked up from germline, CDR1 is SQVTM and CDR2 is ANQGSEA. Trimming cost V 4 bases and J 7 bases, with 14 bases left between them. This CDR3 has 13 residues. Here the CDR3 DNA reads TGCAGCGTTGCCCCCTCTTGGGGCCAGCCCCAGCATTTT. This codes for CSVAPSWGQPQHF.

The chain couples TRBV6-5 to TRBJ2-2; D remains ambiguous. Between the trimmed V and J ends, which lost 7 bases and 7 bases, there was a span of 13 bases. The CDR3 is 13 residues long. The V gene's germline CDR1 is MNHEY and CDR2 SVGAGI. CDR3 DNA: TGTGCCAGCAAATTTCGGTTTGTCGGGGAGCTGTTTTTT. It codes for CASKFRFVGELFF.

This rearrangement joins TRBV2 to TRBJ2-1; 9 bases line up with TRBD1. CDR1 SNHLY and CDR2 FYNNEI come from the germline V gene. Trimming took 6 bases from V and 1 from J; bases not matched to a gene: 4. The CDR3 spans 15 residues. CDR3 in amino acids: CASRATGGSYNEQFF. The CDR3 nucleotides read TGTGCCAGCAGGGCGACAGGGGGGTCCTACAATGAGCAGTTCTTC.

The gene calls are TRBV27 and TRBJ2-7, with D possibly being TRBD2 (6 bases). The CDR3 totals 12 residues. The V gene's germline CDR1 is MNHEY and CDR2 SMNVEV (reference sequence). V was trimmed by 6 bases and J by 3 bases, leaving 9 bases between them. CDR3 bases: TGTGCCAGCAGCTTGGGGGGCTACGAGCAGTACTTC. Encoded protein: CASSLGGYEQYF.

The V call is TRBV11-3, the J call TRBJ2-1; the match to TRBD1 covers 10 bases. V lost 4 bases to trimming and J lost 8 bases; unmatched junction nucleotides: 5. This CDR3 spans 14 amino acids. Germline lookup yields CDR1 SGHNT and CDR2 YENEEA. Here the CDR3 reads CASSSRDRGYEQFF. The CDR3 nucleotides read TGTGCCAGCAGCTCCCGGGACAGGGGCTATGAGCAGTTCTTC.

This clone was recorded once. This sequence joins TRBV5-1 and TRBJ2-1, with D perhaps TRBD2 (6 bases). Trimming shortened V by 5 bases and J by 5 bases, and 20 bases separated the two germline ends. The CDR3 runs 16 residues. Germline V CDR1 and CDR2: SGHRS, YFSETQ. CDR3 coding DNA: TGCGCCAGCAGTAACGGGACTCCCCTTTTGGACAATGAGCAGTTCTTC. This codes for CASSNGTPLLDNEQFF.

The chain couples TRBV7-2 to TRBJ1-4; tentative D call: TRBD1 (6 bases). The CDR3 consists of 14 residues. V was trimmed by 5 bases and J by 8 bases, leaving 15 bases between them. In germline, CDR1 is SGHTA, CDR2 FQGNSA. The CDR3 loop is CASSDGGVREKLFF. In DNA form, the CDR3 reads TGTGCCAGCAGCGATGGGGGCGTTAGGGAAAAACTGTTTTTT.

This rearrangement joins TRBV10-3 to TRBJ1-5; TRBD1 matches 8 bases. Per the germline V gene, CDR1 is ENHRY and CDR2 is SYGVKD. V lost 2 bases, J lost 7 bases, and 1 base stayed unmatched. The CDR3 loop spans 13 amino acids. In DNA form, the CDR3 reads TGTGCCATCAGTGAGGGACAGGGCCAGCCCCAGCATTTT. Its protein is CAISEGQGQPQHF.